A single sample gave rise to the 7 T cell receptor beta chains below, sequenced in a study of CD8+ T cells in alopecia areata (dated by TCRdb to the late 2010s). The method behind the library was the immunoSEQ multiplex PCR assay. For TCR sequencing, RNA was extracted from every sample and reverse transcribed into cDNA to serve as template. Drawn from immuneACCESS, this table holds only the in-frame rearrangements with V and J called that TCRdb kept. Clones are partly lost; checked studies trace under half to an unresolved V gene and leave the rest unexplained. The sample records 90,000 to 100,000 clones, 50% to 75% of which are singletons. Roughly 16% of the sample belongs to the ten largest clones. Reading the label with the study, this specimen's time point is: around 28 days on oral tofacitinib. Reading the label with the study, this specimen's treatment or condition is: oral pan-JAK inhibitor, 5-10 mg twice daily.

Sequencing used CD8+ T cells sorted from blood, obtained at week 4, from a patient treated with tofacitinib. All receptors derive from a human donor with alopecia areata.

The CDR3 here is CASSAGQGLSPLHF. In DNA form, the CDR3 reads TGTGCCAGCAGCGCAGGACAGGGACTATCACCCCTCCACTTT. The genes are TRBV7-9 and TRBJ1-6, with 8 bases identical to TRBD1. Germline trimming cut 5 bases from V and 10 bases from J; bases unmatched to any gene: 7. The CDR3 has 14 amino acids. Germline CDR1 is SEHNR and CDR2 is FQNEAQ (reference sequence).

The V call is TRBV7-9, the J call TRBJ2-2; D gene uncertain. The CDR3 is 15 residues long. V lost 2 bases and J lost 1, with 8 bases in between. Germline V gene lookup returns CDR1 SEHNR and CDR2 FQNEAQ (reference sequence). The CDR3 sequence is CASSLHSQNTGELFF. DNA for the CDR3: TGTGCCAGCAGCTTACATTCCCAGAACACCGGGGAGCTGTTTTTT.

The chain recombines TRBV27 with TRBJ2-3; D is unresolved. CDR3 size: 15 residues. The V gene's germline CDR1 is MNHEY and CDR2 SMNVEV (reference sequence). Trimming shortened V by 4 bases and J by 0 bases, and 11 bases separated the two germline ends. DNA of the CDR3: TGTGCCAGCAGTTCTTTAGGGTTTAGCACAGATACGCAGTATTTT. Protein sequence: CASSSLGFSTDTQYF.

The chain uses TRBV5-1 and TRBJ1-6; 8 bases are a match to TRBD1. The CDR3 totals 13 residues. Germline assignment: CDR1 SGHRS and CDR2 YFSETQ. J was trimmed by 9 bases and V by 2 bases; bases with no gene match: 1. The CDR3 loop is CASSFTGGSPLHF. DNA for the CDR3: TGCGCCAGCAGCTTTACAGGGGGTTCACCCCTCCACTTT.

V and J are TRBV19 and TRBJ1-2, with D perhaps TRBD1 (6 bases). The CDR3 covers 12 residues. The germline gives CDR1 LNHDA, CDR2 SQIVND (reference sequence). Trimming cost V 6 bases and J 6 bases, with 11 bases left between them. CDR3 in amino acids: CASSRGANGYTF. The CDR3 DNA reads as TGTGCCAGTAGCAGGGGCGCAAATGGCTACACCTTC.

This clone was seen more than once but under ten times. This likely stems from a read error, as it lies one base from a far larger clone. The same CDR3 also results from other DNA sequences found in this sample. This chain joins TRBV7-9 and TRBJ2-7; D perhaps matches TRBD1 (6 bases). Germline V gene lookup returns CDR1 SEHNR and CDR2 FQNEAQ (reference sequence). Trimming left V 5 bases short and J 3 bases short, with 17 bases between. This CDR3 has 15 amino acids. The DNA of the CDR3 is TGTGCCAGCAGCCAGGGTCTAACAGGGTTCTACGAGCAGTACTTC. Translating gives CASSQGLTGFYEQYF.

The rearrangement uses TRBV4-1 and TRBJ2-2; D gene uncertain. The germline V gene encodes CDR1 MGHRA and CDR2 YSYEKL. Trimming took 3 bases from V and 7 from J, leaving 12 bases between them. This CDR3 is 14 amino acids long. The CDR3 is CASSQNGAGGELFF. The CDR3 DNA follows: TGCGCCAGCAGCCAGAATGGAGCCGGCGGGGAGCTGTTTTTT.